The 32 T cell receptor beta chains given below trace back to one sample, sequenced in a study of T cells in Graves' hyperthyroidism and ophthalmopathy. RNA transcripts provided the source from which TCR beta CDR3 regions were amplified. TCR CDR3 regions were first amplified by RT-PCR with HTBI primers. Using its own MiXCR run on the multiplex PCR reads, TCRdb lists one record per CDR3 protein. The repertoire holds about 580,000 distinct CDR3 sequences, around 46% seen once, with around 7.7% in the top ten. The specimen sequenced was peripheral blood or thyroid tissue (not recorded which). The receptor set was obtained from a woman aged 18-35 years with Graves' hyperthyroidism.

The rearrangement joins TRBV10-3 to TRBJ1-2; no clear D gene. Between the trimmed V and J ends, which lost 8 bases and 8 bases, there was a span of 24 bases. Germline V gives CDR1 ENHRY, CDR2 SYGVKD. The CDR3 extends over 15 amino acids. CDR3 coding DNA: TGTGCCATCGGGGATAGCGGGAGGAGTTCCGGGGGCTACACCTTC. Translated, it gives CAIGDSGRSSGGYTF.

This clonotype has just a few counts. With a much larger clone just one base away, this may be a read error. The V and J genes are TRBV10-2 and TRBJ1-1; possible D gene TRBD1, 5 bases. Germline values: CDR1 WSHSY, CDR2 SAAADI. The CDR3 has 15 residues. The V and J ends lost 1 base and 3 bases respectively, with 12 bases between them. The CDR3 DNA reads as TGCGCCAGCAGTGAGTTCGGACGGGGCGACACTGAAGCTTTCTTT. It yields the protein CASSEFGRGDTEAFF.

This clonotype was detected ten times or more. Here the CDR3 reads CAIRLGTSPYEQYF. The CDR3 DNA sequence: TGTGCCATCAGGCTAGGGACATCTCCCTACGAGCAGTACTTC. This chain uses TRBV10-3 with TRBJ2-7; maybe TRBD1 (6 bases). V dropped 6 bases and J dropped 2 bases, with 14 bases sitting between them. The CDR3 has 14 residues. Per germline, CDR1 ENHRY and CDR2 SYGVKD.

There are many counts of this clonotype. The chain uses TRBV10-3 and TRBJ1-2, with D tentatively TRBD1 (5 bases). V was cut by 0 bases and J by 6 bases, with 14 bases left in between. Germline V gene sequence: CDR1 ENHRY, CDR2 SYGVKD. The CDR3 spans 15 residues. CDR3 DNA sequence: TGTGCCATCAGTGAGTCGTCAGGGAAGCGGGATGGCTACACCTTC. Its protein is CAISESSGKRDGYTF.

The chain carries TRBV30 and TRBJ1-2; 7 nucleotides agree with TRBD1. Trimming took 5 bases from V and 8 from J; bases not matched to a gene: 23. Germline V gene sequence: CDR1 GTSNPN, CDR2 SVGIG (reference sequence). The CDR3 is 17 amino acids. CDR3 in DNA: TGTGCCTGGCAGGGTGACAGCTCCTACACAGGGGTTGAAGGCTACACCTTC. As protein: CAWQGDSSYTGVEGYTF.

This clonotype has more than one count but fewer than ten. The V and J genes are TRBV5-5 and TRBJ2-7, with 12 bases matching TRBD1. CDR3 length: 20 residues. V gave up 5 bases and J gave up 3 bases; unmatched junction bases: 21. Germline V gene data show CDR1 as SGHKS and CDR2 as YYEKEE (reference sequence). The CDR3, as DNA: TGTGCCAGCAGTCTATTACCGGGACAGGGGGCCCACTTTGTAATCTACGAGCAGTACTTC. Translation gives CASSLLPGQGAHFVIYEQYF. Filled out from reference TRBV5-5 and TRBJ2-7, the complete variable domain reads DAGVTQSPTHLIKTRGQQVTLRCSPISGHKSVSWYQQVLGQGPQFIFQYYEKEERGRGNFPDRFSARQFPNYSSELNVNALLLGDSALYLCASSLLPGQGAHFVIYEQYFGPGTRLTVT.

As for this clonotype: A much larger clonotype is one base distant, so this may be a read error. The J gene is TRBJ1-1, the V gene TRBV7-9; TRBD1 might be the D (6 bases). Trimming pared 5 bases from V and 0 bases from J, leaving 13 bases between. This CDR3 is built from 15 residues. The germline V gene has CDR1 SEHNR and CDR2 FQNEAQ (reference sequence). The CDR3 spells CASSGLTGVNTEAFF. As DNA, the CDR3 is TGTGCCAGCAGCGGATTGACAGGTGTGAACACTGAAGCTTTCTTT.

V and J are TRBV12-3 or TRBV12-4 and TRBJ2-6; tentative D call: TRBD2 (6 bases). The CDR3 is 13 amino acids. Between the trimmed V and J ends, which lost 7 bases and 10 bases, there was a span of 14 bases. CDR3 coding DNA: TGTGCCAGCACCCAACATGGGGGGAACGTCCTGACTTTC. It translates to CASTQHGGNVLTF.

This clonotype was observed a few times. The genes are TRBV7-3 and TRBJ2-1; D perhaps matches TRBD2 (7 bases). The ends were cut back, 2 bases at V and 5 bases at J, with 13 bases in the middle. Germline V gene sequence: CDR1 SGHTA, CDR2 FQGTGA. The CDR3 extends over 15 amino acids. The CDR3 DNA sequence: TGTGCCAGCAGCTTACATGCGGGGGCCGACAATGAGCAGTTCTTC. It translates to CASSLHAGADNEQFF. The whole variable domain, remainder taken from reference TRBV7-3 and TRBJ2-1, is GAGVSQTPSNKVTEKGKYVELRCDPISGHTALYWYRQSLGQGPEFLIYFQGTGAADDSGLPNDRFFAVRPEGSVSTLKIQRTERGDSAVYLCASSLHAGADNEQFFGPGTRLTVL.

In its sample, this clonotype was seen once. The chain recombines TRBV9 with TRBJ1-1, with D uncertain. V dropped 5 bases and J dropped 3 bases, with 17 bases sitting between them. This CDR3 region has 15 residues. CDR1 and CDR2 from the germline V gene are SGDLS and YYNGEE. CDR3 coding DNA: TGTGCCAGCAGTTACCCCGCTTCGGGCGACACTGAAGCTTTCTTT. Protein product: CASSYPASGDTEAFF.

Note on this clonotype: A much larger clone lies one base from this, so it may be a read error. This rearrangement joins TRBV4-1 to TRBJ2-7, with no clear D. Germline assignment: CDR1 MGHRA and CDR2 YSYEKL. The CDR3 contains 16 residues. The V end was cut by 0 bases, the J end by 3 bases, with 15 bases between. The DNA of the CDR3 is TGCGCCAGCAGCCAAGAGGGCACCGGAGAGAACTACGAGCAGTACTTC. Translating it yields CASSQEGTGENYEQYF.

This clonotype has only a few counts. Written as DNA, the CDR3 is TGTGCCAGCAGCCCTTGTTTATGCTACACCGGGGAGCTGTTTTTT. This encodes CASSPCLCYTGELFF. The chain is built from TRBV9 and TRBJ2-2; no definite D call. This CDR3 has 15 residues. The V end lost 4 bases, the J end lost 3 bases, and 13 bases lay between the germline ends. The germline V gene encodes CDR1 SGDLS and CDR2 YYNGEE.

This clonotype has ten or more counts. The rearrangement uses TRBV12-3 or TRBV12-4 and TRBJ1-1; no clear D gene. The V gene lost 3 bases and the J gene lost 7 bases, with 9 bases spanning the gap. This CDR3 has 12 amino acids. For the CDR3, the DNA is TGTGCCAGCAGTTTTTATTGGGGTGAAGCTTTCTTT. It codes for CASSFYWGEAFF.

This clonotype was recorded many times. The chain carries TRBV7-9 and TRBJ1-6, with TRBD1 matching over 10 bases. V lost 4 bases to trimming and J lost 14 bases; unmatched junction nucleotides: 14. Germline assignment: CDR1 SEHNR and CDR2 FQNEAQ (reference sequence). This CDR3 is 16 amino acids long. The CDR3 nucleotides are TGTGCCAGCAGCTATAAACCGGGACAGGGGCCTGGAGCCCTCCACTTT. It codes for CASSYKPGQGPGALHF.

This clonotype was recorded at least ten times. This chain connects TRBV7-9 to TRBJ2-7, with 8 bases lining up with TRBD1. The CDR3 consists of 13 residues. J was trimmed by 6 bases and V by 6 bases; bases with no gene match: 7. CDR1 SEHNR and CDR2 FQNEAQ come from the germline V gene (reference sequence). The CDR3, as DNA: TGTGCCAGCAGGCGGACAGGGAGTGCCGAGCAGTACTTC. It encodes CASRRTGSAEQYF.

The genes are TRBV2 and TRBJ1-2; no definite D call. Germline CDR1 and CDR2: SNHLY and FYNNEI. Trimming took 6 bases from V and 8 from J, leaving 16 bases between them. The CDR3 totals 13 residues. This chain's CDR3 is CASSPEREGGYTF. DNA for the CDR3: TGTGCCAGCAGCCCCGAAAGGGAAGGAGGCTACACCTTC.

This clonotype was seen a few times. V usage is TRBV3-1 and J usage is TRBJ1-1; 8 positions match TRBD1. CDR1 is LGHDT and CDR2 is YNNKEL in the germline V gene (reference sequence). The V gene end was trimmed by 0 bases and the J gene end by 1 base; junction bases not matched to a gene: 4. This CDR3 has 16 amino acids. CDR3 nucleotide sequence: TGTGCCAGCAGCCAAGAGGACAGGGCGTGGAACACTGAAGCTTTCTTT. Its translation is CASSQEDRAWNTEAFF.

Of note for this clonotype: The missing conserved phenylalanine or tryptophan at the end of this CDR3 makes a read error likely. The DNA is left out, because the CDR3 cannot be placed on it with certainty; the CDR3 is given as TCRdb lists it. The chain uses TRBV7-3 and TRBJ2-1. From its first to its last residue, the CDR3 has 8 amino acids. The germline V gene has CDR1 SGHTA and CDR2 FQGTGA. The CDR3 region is CASSLGFG.

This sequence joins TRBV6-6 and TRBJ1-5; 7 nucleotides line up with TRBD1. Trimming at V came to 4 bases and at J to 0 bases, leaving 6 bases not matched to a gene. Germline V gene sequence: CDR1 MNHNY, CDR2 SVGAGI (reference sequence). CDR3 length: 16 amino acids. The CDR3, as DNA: TGTGCCAGCAGTTGGACAGGAGACCATAGCAATCAGCCCCAGCATTTT. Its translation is CASSWTGDHSNQPQHF.

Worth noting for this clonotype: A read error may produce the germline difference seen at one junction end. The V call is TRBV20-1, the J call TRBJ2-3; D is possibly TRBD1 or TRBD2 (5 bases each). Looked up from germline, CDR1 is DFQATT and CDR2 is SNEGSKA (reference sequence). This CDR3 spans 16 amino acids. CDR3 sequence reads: CSASNPGSSSTGTQYF. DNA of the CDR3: TGCAGTGCCAGCAATCCAGGGTCCTCTAGCACAGGTACGCAGTATTTT.

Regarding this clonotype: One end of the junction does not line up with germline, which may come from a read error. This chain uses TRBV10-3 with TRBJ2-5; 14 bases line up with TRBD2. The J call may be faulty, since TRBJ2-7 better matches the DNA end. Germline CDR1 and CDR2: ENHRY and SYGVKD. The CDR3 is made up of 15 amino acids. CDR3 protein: CATSGTSGSLYEQYF. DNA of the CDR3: TGTGCCACCAGTGGGACTAGCGGGAGCCTCTACGAGCAGTACTTC.

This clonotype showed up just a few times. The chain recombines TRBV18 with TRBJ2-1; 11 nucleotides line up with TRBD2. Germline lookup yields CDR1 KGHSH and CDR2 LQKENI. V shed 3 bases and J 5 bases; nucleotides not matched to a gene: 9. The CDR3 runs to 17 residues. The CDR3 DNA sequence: TGTGCCAGCTCACCTCTAGATGAGACTAGCGGGAACAATGAGCAGTTCTTC. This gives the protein CASSPLDETSGNNEQFF.

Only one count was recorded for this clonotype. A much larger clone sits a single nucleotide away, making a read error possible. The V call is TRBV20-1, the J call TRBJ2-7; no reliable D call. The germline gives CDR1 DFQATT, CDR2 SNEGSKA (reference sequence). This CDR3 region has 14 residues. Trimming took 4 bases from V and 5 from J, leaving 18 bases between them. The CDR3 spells CSAKVPGLTHEQYF. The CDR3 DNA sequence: TGCAGTGCTAAAGTACCGGGCCTAACCCACGAGCAGTACTTC.

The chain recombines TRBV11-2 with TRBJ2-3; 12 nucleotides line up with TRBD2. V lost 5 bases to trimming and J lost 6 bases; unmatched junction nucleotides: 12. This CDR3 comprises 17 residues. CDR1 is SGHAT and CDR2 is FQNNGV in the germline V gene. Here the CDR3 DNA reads TGTGCCAGCAGCGCGACTAGCGGGAGTTCTCGTGAGGATACGCAGTATTTT. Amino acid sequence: CASSATSGSSREDTQYF.

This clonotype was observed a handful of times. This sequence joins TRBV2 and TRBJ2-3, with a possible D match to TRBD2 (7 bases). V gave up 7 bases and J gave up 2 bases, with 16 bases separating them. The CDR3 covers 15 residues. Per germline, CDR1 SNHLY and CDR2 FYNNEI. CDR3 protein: CASKIGGAITDTQYF. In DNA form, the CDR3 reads TGTGCCAGCAAGATTGGGGGGGCAATCACAGATACGCAGTATTTT.

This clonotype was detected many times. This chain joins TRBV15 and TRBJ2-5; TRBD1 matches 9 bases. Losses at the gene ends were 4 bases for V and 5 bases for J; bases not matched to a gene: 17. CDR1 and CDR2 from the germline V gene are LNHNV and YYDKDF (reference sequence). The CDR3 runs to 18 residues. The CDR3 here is CATSNPASGTGFRETQYF. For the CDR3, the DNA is TGTGCCACCAGCAACCCGGCCTCCGGGACAGGGTTTCGGGAGACCCAGTACTTC.

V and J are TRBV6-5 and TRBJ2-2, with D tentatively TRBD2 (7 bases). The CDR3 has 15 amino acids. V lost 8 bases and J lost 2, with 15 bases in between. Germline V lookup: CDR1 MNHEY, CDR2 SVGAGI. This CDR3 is CASGPGGRNTGELFF. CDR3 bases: TGTGCCAGCGGGCCCGGGGGGCGAAACACCGGGGAGCTGTTTTTT.

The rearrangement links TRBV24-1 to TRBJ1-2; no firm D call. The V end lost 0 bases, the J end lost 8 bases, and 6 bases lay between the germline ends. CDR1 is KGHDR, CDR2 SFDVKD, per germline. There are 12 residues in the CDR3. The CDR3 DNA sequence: TGTGCCACCAGTGATTTGAGGCGGGGCTACACCTTC. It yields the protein CATSDLRRGYTF.

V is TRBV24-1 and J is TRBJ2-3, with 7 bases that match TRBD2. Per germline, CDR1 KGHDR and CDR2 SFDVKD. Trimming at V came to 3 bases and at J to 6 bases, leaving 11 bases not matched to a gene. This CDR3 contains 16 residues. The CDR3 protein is CATSDESGIPPDTQYF. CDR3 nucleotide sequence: TGTGCCACCAGTGATGAGAGCGGGATTCCCCCCGATACGCAGTATTTT.

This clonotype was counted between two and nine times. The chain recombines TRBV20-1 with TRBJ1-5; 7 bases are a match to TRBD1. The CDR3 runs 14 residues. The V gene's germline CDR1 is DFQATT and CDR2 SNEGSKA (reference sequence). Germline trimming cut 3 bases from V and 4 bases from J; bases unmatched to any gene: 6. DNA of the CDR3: TGCAGTGCTAGGGGCAGGGGGGTGAATCAGCCCCAGCATTTT. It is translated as CSARGRGVNQPQHF.

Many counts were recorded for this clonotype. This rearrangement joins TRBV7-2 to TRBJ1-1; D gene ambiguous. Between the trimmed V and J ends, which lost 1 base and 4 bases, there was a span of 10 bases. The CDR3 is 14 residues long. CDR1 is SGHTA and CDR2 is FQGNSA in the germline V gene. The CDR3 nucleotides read TGTGCCAGCAGCTTAGTGAGGGTGCCCACTGAAGCTTTCTTT. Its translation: CASSLVRVPTEAFF.

CDR3 residues: CATSKGLGWAPNTEAFF. The CDR3 nucleotides read TGTGCCACCAGCAAGGGGTTAGGGTGGGCACCGAACACTGAAGCTTTCTTT. The V gene is TRBV15, the J gene TRBJ1-1; TRBD1 might be the D (5 bases). Germline V gene lookup returns CDR1 LNHNV and CDR2 YYDKDF (reference sequence). CDR3 length equals 17 residues. Trimming cost V 4 bases and J 1 base, with 19 bases left between them.